The clone carrying this T cell receptor beta chain showed up just a few times. Its antigen is currently unknown. Each TCR beta library was made by quantitative 5'-RACE that incorporated molecular barcodes. TCRdb re-analysed the 5' RACE reads in MiXCR, keeping a single row per CDR3 protein. Among about 350,000 distinct CDR3 sequences listed, 20% were seen once. The sample is drawn from a study of CD8 T cells in ankylosing spondylitis. Whole-study findings and limits: Reportedly, disease-linked clones are significantly enriched in ankylosing spondylitis patients' matched synovial fluid. Relatively scarce in peripheral blood, disease-linked clones were CD8+.

V dropped 6 bases and J dropped 2 bases, with 16 bases sitting between them. Germline loops: CDR1 MNHNS, CDR2 SASEGT. The CDR3 loop spans 15 amino acids. This chain uses TRBV6-1 with TRBJ2-5; no reliable D call. The sample consisted of blood, either unsorted or a sorted T cell fraction (not recorded which). This TCR derives from a male donor with ankylosing spondylitis or in good health (not recorded which). The CDR3 DNA is TGTGCCAGCAGCCCGTGGGTTTCTGGGCAAGAGACCCAGTACTTC. Protein sequence: CASSPWVSGQETQYF.